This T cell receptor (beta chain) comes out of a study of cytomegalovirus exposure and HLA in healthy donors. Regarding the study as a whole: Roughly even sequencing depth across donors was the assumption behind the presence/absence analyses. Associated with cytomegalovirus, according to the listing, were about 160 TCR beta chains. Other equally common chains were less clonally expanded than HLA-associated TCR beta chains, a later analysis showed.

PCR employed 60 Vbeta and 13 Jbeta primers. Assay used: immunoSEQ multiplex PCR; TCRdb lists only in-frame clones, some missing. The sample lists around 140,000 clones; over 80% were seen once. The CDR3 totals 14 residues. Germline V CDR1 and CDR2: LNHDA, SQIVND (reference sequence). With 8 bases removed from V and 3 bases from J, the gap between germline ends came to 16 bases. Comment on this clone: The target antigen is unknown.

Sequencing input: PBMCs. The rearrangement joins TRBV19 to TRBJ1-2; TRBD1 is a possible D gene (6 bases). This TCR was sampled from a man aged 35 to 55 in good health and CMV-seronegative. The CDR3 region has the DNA TGTGCCAGTCGAACAGCGGGGGGCGACTATGGCTACACCTTC. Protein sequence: CASRTAGGDYGYTF.